Detailed here is one T cell receptor (beta chain). The CDR3 has 16 residues. Germline V gene data show CDR1 as LGHNA and CDR2 as YSLEER. V lost 1 base, J lost 6 bases, and 7 bases stayed unmatched. This entry belongs to a study of cytomegalovirus exposure and HLA in healthy donors. About the study: Among over 350 genotyped donors, more than 65% fell in the Caucasian-associated ancestry cluster.

Use of 60 Vbeta and 13 Jbeta primers characterized the PCR. TCRdb keeps only in-frame clones here, not all; method: immunoSEQ multiplex PCR. This sample's table reports 70,000 or so clones. J is TRBJ2-2 and V is TRBV4-3, with 8 bases lining up with TRBD2. The TCR comes from a man in his forties or fifties in good health and CMV-seronegative. Sequencing was performed on PBMCs. CDR3 bases: TGCGCCAGCAGCCAAGCAGCGGGAGACTTCGCCGGGGAGCTGTTTTTT. Translation gives CASSQAAGDFAGELFF.